This T cell receptor (beta chain) was captured in a study of cytomegalovirus exposure and HLA in healthy donors. The CDR3 spans 13 residues. Germline CDR1 and CDR2: WSHSY and SAAADI. Trimming pared 10 bases from V and 5 bases from J, leaving 15 bases between. Overall study findings and caveats: When a later analysis was performed, an Asian-associated ancestry cluster reportedly had fewer N-insertions than the roughly 630-donor mean.

A few counts support this clone. Its antigen remains unidentified. With 60 Vbeta and 13 Jbeta primers, the PCR was carried out. Sequencing used immunoSEQ multiplex PCR; TCRdb keeps in-frame clones, though not all of them. The repertoire holds roughly 120,000 clones, with about 86% as singletons. This receptor was obtained from a woman aged 40 to 50 in good health and CMV-seronegative. Sequences were obtained from PBMCs. The chain employs TRBV10-2 and TRBJ2-1; TRBD1 is a possible D gene (6 bases). CDR3 DNA sequence: TGCGCCACTAGACAGGTCTCTAACAATGAGCAGTTCTTC. Protein product: CATRQVSNNEQFF.